This entry lists 17 T cell receptor beta chains sequenced from one sample in a study of T-cell memory formation after mild COVID-19. MiXCR, applied by TCRdb to the 5' RACE reads, yields one record per CDR3 protein. Here the sample spans hundreds of thousands of distinct CDR3 sequences, about a sixth being singletons. Sequenced: PBMCs or a T cell subset sorted from them (not recorded which). These receptors all stem from a man aged 18 to 29 who had mild COVID-19 (a few samples of this study predate the infection). Cell type and time point are not known.

The chain employs TRBV9 and TRBJ2-1; D is unresolved. CDR3 size: 15 residues. Deletions cut 2 bases from V and 4 bases from J, with 13 bases between. Germline V lookup: CDR1 SGDLS, CDR2 YYNGEE. Here the CDR3 reads CASSVSGEMYNEQFF. The CDR3 DNA is TGTGCCAGCAGCGTTTCTGGAGAGATGTACAATGAGCAGTTCTTC.

This clonotype was found a few times. The rearrangement joins TRBV12-3 or TRBV12-4 to TRBJ2-5, with D perhaps given as TRBD1 or TRBD2 (6 bases each). The CDR3 is made up of 16 amino acids. V was pared by 5 bases and J by 4 bases, with 20 bases between. In DNA, the CDR3 is TGTGCCAGCAGTCAACCGGGACACGGAGGGCCAGAGACCCAGTACTTC. It translates to CASSQPGHGGPETQYF.

The chain uses TRBV4-2 and TRBJ2-5, with TRBD2 matching over 9 bases. The CDR3 extends over 17 amino acids. CDR1 is LGHNA and CDR2 is YNFKEQ in the germline V gene. J gave up 4 bases and V 2 bases, and 11 bases lay outside the gene matches. CDR3: CASSQPASGEGRETQYF. CDR3 sequence (DNA): TGTGCCAGCAGCCAACCCGCTAGCGGGGAGGGTAGAGAGACCCAGTACTTC.

The chain employs TRBV20-1 and TRBJ2-7; TRBD2 might be the D (6 bases). Germline loops: CDR1 DFQATT, CDR2 SNEGSKA (reference sequence). The CDR3 spans 11 residues. Trimming left V 6 bases short and J 4 bases short, with 10 bases between. The CDR3 here is CSARLGYEQYV. The CDR3 region has the DNA TGCAGTGCCAGACTAGGATACGAGCAGTACGTC.

CDR3 in amino acids: CASSPLAGETQYF. The CDR3 coding sequence is TGCGCCAGCAGTCCACTAGCGGGGGAGACCCAGTACTTC. The rearrangement uses TRBV4-3 and TRBJ2-5, with 10 bases that match TRBD2. Losses at the gene ends were 6 bases for V and 5 bases for J; bases not matched to a gene: 3. The CDR3 is 13 residues long. Germline values: CDR1 LGHNA, CDR2 YSLEER.

V and J are TRBV10-3 and TRBJ2-2; no definite D call. V lost 3 bases and J 0 bases, leaving 11 bases between the germline ends. There are 16 residues in the CDR3. CDR1 is ENHRY and CDR2 is SYGVKD in the germline V gene. The CDR3 loop reads CAISDVGTANTGELFF. DNA of the CDR3: TGTGCCATCAGTGACGTGGGAACAGCGAACACCGGGGAGCTGTTTTTT.

In its sample, this clonotype was seen a few times. The genes are TRBV2 and TRBJ2-7, with D possibly matching TRBD2 (6 bases). CDR1 and CDR2 (germline): SNHLY, FYNNEI. The length of the CDR3 is 13 residues. The V end lost 1 base, the J end lost 8 bases, and 12 bases lay between the germline ends. In DNA form, the CDR3 reads TGTGCCAGCAGTGAAGTCGCAGGAGGGAAGCAGTACGTC. It specifies CASSEVAGGKQYV.

The chain carries TRBV2 and TRBJ1-1; D gene unclear. There are 13 residues in the CDR3. Trimming left V 4 bases short and J 9 bases short, with 15 bases between. Germline CDR1 is SNHLY and CDR2 is FYNNEI. DNA for the CDR3: TGTGCCAGCAGTGCGAGGGTGAGAAGTAAAGCTTTCTTT. Protein sequence: CASSARVRSKAFF.

This clonotype appeared many times. The gene calls are TRBV21-1 and TRBJ2-1; the table's D call, TRBD1, has no DNA check behind it. TRBV21-1 is a documented pseudogene. The CDR3 consists of 16 residues. CDR3 sequence reads: CASSKEGGGSYNEQFF. Here the CDR3 DNA reads TGTGCCAGCAGCAAAGAAGGGGGTGGATCCTACAATGAGCAGTTCTTC.

This clonotype has a handful of counts. The chain links TRBV24-1 to TRBJ2-3; 8 nucleotides line up with TRBD1. Germline loops: CDR1 KGHDR, CDR2 SFDVKD. The CDR3 sequence is 16 residues long. Trimming took 3 bases from V and 3 from J; bases not matched to a gene: 7. The CDR3 region is CATSDPGTGETDTQYF. The CDR3 region has the DNA TGTGCCACCAGTGATCCAGGGACAGGAGAGACAGATACGCAGTATTTT.

This clonotype was found once. The V gene is TRBV7-2, the J gene TRBJ1-2; possibly TRBD1 for D (6 bases). Per germline, CDR1 SGHTA and CDR2 FQGNSA. CDR3 length equals 13 residues. Between the trimmed V and J ends, which lost 5 bases and 6 bases, there was a span of 13 bases. The CDR3 is CASSQAQGDGYTF. The CDR3 DNA reads TGTGCCAGCAGCCAGGCACAGGGAGATGGCTACACCTTC.

The rearrangement links TRBV7-2 to TRBJ2-7, with D possibly TRBD1 on 6 matching bases. Germline loops: CDR1 SGHTA, CDR2 FQGNSA. This CDR3 comprises 14 residues. V dropped 5 bases and J dropped 2 bases, with 13 bases sitting between them. Written as DNA, the CDR3 is TGTGCCAGCAGCCCCAGGGCAGGGGCCTACGAGCAGTACTTC. Translation: CASSPRAGAYEQYF.

The sample holds many counts of this clonotype. The V call is TRBV12-3 or TRBV12-4, the J call TRBJ2-1, with D perhaps given as TRBD1 or TRBD2 (6 bases each). The CDR3 loop spans 15 amino acids. Between the trimmed V and J ends, which lost 6 bases and 6 bases, there was a span of 18 bases. CDR3 in DNA: TGTGCCAGCAGCCCTCCGGGGGCTAAGGGCAATGAGCAGTTCTTC. Its translation is CASSPPGAKGNEQFF.

The sample holds a few counts of this clonotype. Likely a read error: the CDR3 ends without its conserved phenylalanine or tryptophan. Because the CDR3's place on the DNA is in doubt, the DNA is left out and the CDR3 is given as listed by TCRdb. The chain is built from TRBV20-1 and TRBJ2-1; the D call TRBD2 from the table was never checked on the DNA. The CDR3 spans 14 residues, counting both ends. CDR1 is DFQATT and CDR2 is SNEGSKA in the germline V gene (reference sequence). The CDR3 is CSARAKAPGTIYYV.

This chain connects TRBV20-1 to TRBJ2-3; 9 nucleotides align to TRBD2. From germline, CDR1 is DFQATT and CDR2 SNEGSKA (reference sequence). This CDR3 is 14 amino acids long. V lost 6 bases and J lost 6; bases outside the gene matches: 10. CDR3 sequence (DNA): TGCAGTGCCAACTCGCGGGGGGGCGTGGATACGCAGTATTTT. It is translated as CSANSRGGVDTQYF.

This clonotype was detected a few times. The chain carries TRBV11-2 and TRBJ2-1, with D perhaps TRBD2 (6 bases). The CDR3 length is 18 residues. Germline CDR1 reads SGHAT; CDR2 reads FQNNGV. The V and J ends lost 4 bases and 0 bases respectively, with 19 bases between them. The CDR3 protein is CASSYPTGVKSSYNEQFF. The CDR3 nucleotides read TGTGCCAGCAGCTATCCGACGGGGGTCAAGAGCTCCTACAATGAGCAGTTCTTC.

At least ten counts were recorded for this clonotype. The chain employs TRBV12-3 or TRBV12-4 and TRBJ2-5; TRBD1 might be the D (6 bases). The CDR3 totals 13 residues. Trimming took 6 bases from V and 3 from J, leaving 11 bases between them. CDR3 protein: CASSLQGEETQYF. The CDR3 DNA sequence: TGTGCCAGCAGCTTACAGGGAGAAGAGACCCAGTACTTC.